These 23 T cell receptor beta chains share one sample of origin, sequenced in a study of T-cell memory formation after mild COVID-19. TCRdb reprocessed the 5' RACE reads with MiXCR, giving one entry per CDR3 protein. The sample yields 250,000 to 350,000 distinct CDR3 sequences, 19% seen once. Input material: PBMCs or a T cell subset sorted from them (not recorded which). The receptors stem from a man between 18 and 35 years old who had mild COVID-19 (a few samples of this study predate the infection). Cell type and time point are not known.

The chain recombines TRBV24-1 with TRBJ1-6; D gene unclear. Per the germline V gene, CDR1 is KGHDR and CDR2 is SFDVKD. V was cut by 5 bases and J by 7 bases, with 17 bases left in between. This CDR3 contains 16 residues. The CDR3 here is CATSASGKDKNSPLHF. The DNA for the CDR3 is TGTGCCACCAGTGCCTCTGGGAAGGATAAGAATTCACCCCTCCACTTT.

This chain connects TRBV12-3 or TRBV12-4 to TRBJ1-1, with D maybe TRBD1 (6 bases). The CDR3 is 15 residues long. The ends were cut back, 7 bases at V and 2 bases at J, with 17 bases in the middle. Written as DNA, the CDR3 is TGTGCCAGCAAAGCCCTTAGGGGGACCAACACTGAAGCTTTCTTT. It yields the protein CASKALRGTNTEAFF.

In this sample, this clonotype turned up a few times. This sequence joins TRBV6-5 and TRBJ2-2; the D call may be TRBD1 or TRBD2 (7 bases each). CDR1 is MNHEY and CDR2 is SVGAGI in the germline V gene. V was pared by 4 bases and J by 4 bases, with 16 bases between. CDR3 length: 16 amino acids. The CDR3 here is CASSSQGEGGTGELFF. The CDR3 DNA is TGTGCCAGCAGTTCCCAGGGGGAGGGGGGCACCGGGGAGCTGTTTTTT.

This clonotype was picked up a small number of times. The chain recombines TRBV7-8 with TRBJ2-7; D not resolved. The CDR3 is 15 amino acids. Germline CDR1 reads SGHVS; CDR2 reads FQNEAQ. The ends were cut back, 1 base at V and 13 bases at J, with 23 bases in the middle. The CDR3 reads CASSLDLDGPRWRYF. DNA for the CDR3: TGTGCCAGCAGCTTAGACTTGGACGGACCCCGTTGGCGCTACTTC.

This clonotype has more than one count but fewer than ten. The J gene is TRBJ2-3, the V gene TRBV4-2, with D perhaps matching TRBD1 (6 bases). The length of the CDR3 is 16 residues. Trimming shortened V by 0 bases and J by 2 bases, and 12 bases separated the two germline ends. Germline CDR1 LGHNA, CDR2 YNFKEQ. The CDR3 sequence: CASSQDPGHLTDTQYF. The DNA of the CDR3 is TGTGCCAGCAGCCAAGATCCGGGACACCTCACAGATACGCAGTATTTT.

This sequence joins TRBV6-2 or TRBV6-3 and TRBJ2-7; maybe TRBD1 (6 bases). The CDR3 is 13 residues long. Germline V gives CDR1 MNHEY, CDR2 SVGEGT. V was shortened by 8 bases and J by 1 base, with 12 bases between the two germline ends. In DNA, the CDR3 is TGTGCCAGCGGTCCAGGGGCTTCCTACGAGCAGTACGTC. Translating it yields CASGPGASYEQYV.

The genes are TRBV21-1 and TRBJ2-4. TRBV21-1 is listed as a pseudogene. The CDR3 is 15 amino acids. The CDR3 region has the DNA TGTGCCAGCAGCAAAGTCCATCCAGGCGAAAACATTCAGTACTTC. It specifies CASSKVHPGENIQYF.

The V gene is TRBV4-3, the J gene TRBJ1-2; D ambiguous. Trimming removed 0 bases from V and 4 bases from J, with 12 bases in between. Germline loops: CDR1 LGHNA, CDR2 YSLEER. This CDR3 has 15 residues. As DNA, the CDR3 is TGCGCCAGCAGCCAAGATTCGGCAGCGGCCTATGGCTACACCTTC. This codes for CASSQDSAAAYGYTF.

This clonotype was seen a few times. This rearrangement joins TRBV29-1 to TRBJ2-1, with 11 nucleotides matching TRBD1. V lost 6 bases to trimming and J lost 7 bases; unmatched junction nucleotides: 5. Germline CDR1 reads SQVTM; CDR2 reads ANQGSEA. This CDR3 comprises 13 residues. The DNA for the CDR3 is TGCAGCGTCTTTGGGACAGGGGGAAATGAGCAGTTCTTC. This codes for CSVFGTGGNEQFF.

This clonotype turned up a few times. The chain employs TRBV3-1 and TRBJ1-6; D ambiguous. V was cut by 1 base and J by 8 bases, with 6 bases left in between. This CDR3 comprises 13 residues. Germline CDR1 LGHDT, CDR2 YNNKEL (reference sequence). The CDR3 DNA follows: TGTGCCAGCAGCCAAGCTCTATATTCACCCCTCCACTTT. As protein: CASSQALYSPLHF. The whole variable domain, filled in from reference TRBV3-1 and TRBJ1-6, reads DTAVSQTPKYLVTQMGNDKSIKCEQNLGHDTMYWYKQDSKKFLKIMFSYNNKELIINETVPNRFSPKSPDKAHLNLHINSLELGDSAVYFCASSQALYSPLHFGNGTRLTVT.

The chain joins TRBV4-2 to TRBJ2-3; D is unclear. V was trimmed by 3 bases and J by 0 bases, leaving 7 bases between them. Germline assignment: CDR1 LGHNA and CDR2 YNFKEQ. The CDR3 is 14 amino acids. Here the CDR3 reads CASSHSSSTDTQYF. The DNA of the CDR3 is TGTGCCAGCAGCCATTCGTCTAGCACAGATACGCAGTATTTT.

Only a few counts were recorded for this clonotype. CDR3 in amino acids: CASSGTPGRTDTQYF. The CDR3 DNA reads as TGTGCCAGCAGCGGGACCCCCGGTCGGACAGATACGCAGTATTTT. The chain employs TRBV11-2 and TRBJ2-3; D is possibly TRBD1 or TRBD2 (5 bases each). Trimming removed 5 bases at V and 3 bases at J, with 15 bases between. Per germline, CDR1 SGHAT and CDR2 FQNNGV. The CDR3 sequence is 15 residues long.

The chain links TRBV12-3 or TRBV12-4 to TRBJ1-4; D gene unclear. This CDR3 contains 15 residues. V gave up 6 bases and J gave up 8 bases, with 19 bases separating them. CDR3 protein: CASSAAYLGWEKLFF. The CDR3 bases are TGTGCCAGCAGCGCAGCCTACCTGGGGTGGGAAAAACTGTTTTTT.

This clonotype has only one observation. The gene calls are TRBV11-1 and TRBJ2-5; D possibly corresponds to TRBD2 (6 bases). CDR1 and CDR2 (germline): SGHAT, FQDESV (reference sequence). The CDR3 extends over 14 amino acids. The V and J ends lost 1 base and 2 bases respectively, with 8 bases between them. As DNA, the CDR3 is TGTGCCAGCAGCTTAGTCCGGGAGCAAGAGACCCAGTACTTC. It is translated as CASSLVREQETQYF.

This clonotype was counted a few times. The V gene is TRBV24-1, the J gene TRBJ1-6; no clear D gene. Germline-derived CDR1 and CDR2 are KGHDR and SFDVKD. With 9 bases removed from V and 6 bases from J, the gap between germline ends came to 11 bases. The CDR3 contains 13 residues. DNA of the CDR3: TGTGCCACCCCCCCGGGTGCTAATTCACCCCTCCACTTT. It yields the protein CATPPGANSPLHF.

This clonotype was recorded a few times. The chain recombines TRBV7-6 with TRBJ1-5; no reliable D call. Germline assignment: CDR1 SGHVS and CDR2 FNYEAQ. Between the trimmed V and J ends, which lost 5 bases and 7 bases, there was a span of 12 bases. The CDR3 covers 13 residues. The CDR3 DNA sequence: TGTGCCAGCAGCCCCCAGGTGGGACAGCCCCAGCATTTT. This gives the protein CASSPQVGQPQHF.

A few counts support this clonotype. The rearrangement uses TRBV7-3 and TRBJ1-5, with D tentatively TRBD1 (6 bases). Germline CDR1 is SGHTA and CDR2 is FQGTGA. The ends were cut back, 5 bases at V and 5 bases at J, with 19 bases in the middle. This CDR3 has 16 residues. The CDR3 coding sequence is TGTGCCAGCAGCCGAATTGGCAGGGGAGGTGATCAGCCCCAGCATTTT. Translation: CASSRIGRGGDQPQHF. Full variable domain (rest looked up from reference TRBV7-3 and TRBJ1-5): GAGVSQTPSNKVTEKGKYVELRCDPISGHTALYWYRQSLGQGPEFLIYFQGTGAADDSGLPNDRFFAVRPEGSVSTLKIQRTERGDSAVYLCASSRIGRGGDQPQHFGDGTRLSIL.

The chain joins TRBV27 to TRBJ2-7, with TRBD1 identical over 9 bases. This CDR3 is built from 15 residues. Germline loops: CDR1 MNHEY, CDR2 SMNVEV (reference sequence). V shed 2 bases and J 3 bases; nucleotides not matched to a gene: 5. CDR3: CASSLHQTGGYEQYF. In DNA, the CDR3 is TGTGCCAGCAGTTTACACCAGACAGGGGGCTACGAGCAGTACTTC.

This sequence joins TRBV24-1 and TRBJ2-1; D perhaps matches TRBD1 (5 bases). Trimming took 1 base from V and 6 from J, leaving 9 bases between them. The length of the CDR3 is 14 residues. CDR1 is KGHDR and CDR2 is SFDVKD in the germline V gene. The CDR3 loop reads CATSDFGRANEQFF. The CDR3 DNA follows: TGTGCCACCAGTGATTTCGGCAGGGCCAATGAGCAGTTCTTC.

This clonotype appeared a few times. J is TRBJ2-7 and V is TRBV29-1; 9 bases line up with TRBD1. The J segment lost 2 bases and the V segment lost 3 bases, leaving 8 bases of the junction unmatched. This CDR3 has 15 residues. Germline CDR1 is SQVTM and CDR2 is ANQGSEA. The DNA of the CDR3 is TGCAGCGTTGAGGGACAGGGCGCAACACCCTACGAGCAGTACTTC. Protein sequence: CSVEGQGATPYEQYF.

The table lists this clonotype with a few counts. This sequence joins TRBV11-2 and TRBJ2-5; no reliable D call. This CDR3 is built from 16 residues. Germline CDR1 reads SGHAT; CDR2 reads FQNNGV. Trimming removed 3 bases at V and 2 bases at J, with 16 bases between. The CDR3 sequence is CASSFGRAGGQETQYF. Written as DNA, the CDR3 is TGTGCCAGCAGCTTCGGTCGGGCTGGCGGACAAGAGACCCAGTACTTC.

The DNA of the CDR3 is TGCAGCGTTGTTGTCGCGACAGCCGGGGAGCTGTTTTTT. Its protein is CSVVVATAGELFF. The V call is TRBV29-1, the J call TRBJ2-2, with a tentative D call TRBD1 (5 bases). The length of the CDR3 is 13 residues. Trimming shortened V by 4 bases and J by 6 bases, and 12 bases separated the two germline ends. CDR1 SQVTM and CDR2 ANQGSEA come from the germline V gene.

This clonotype came up a few times. The V and J genes are TRBV10-3 and TRBJ2-3; TRBD2 matches at 12 bases. Germline CDR1 ENHRY, CDR2 SYGVKD. Trimming took 3 bases from V and 1 from J; bases not matched to a gene: 8. The CDR3 sequence is 18 residues long. The chain's CDR3 is CAISDASGGAGRTDTQYF. The CDR3 DNA sequence: TGTGCCATCAGTGATGCTAGCGGGGGGGCAGGGCGCACAGATACGCAGTATTTT.